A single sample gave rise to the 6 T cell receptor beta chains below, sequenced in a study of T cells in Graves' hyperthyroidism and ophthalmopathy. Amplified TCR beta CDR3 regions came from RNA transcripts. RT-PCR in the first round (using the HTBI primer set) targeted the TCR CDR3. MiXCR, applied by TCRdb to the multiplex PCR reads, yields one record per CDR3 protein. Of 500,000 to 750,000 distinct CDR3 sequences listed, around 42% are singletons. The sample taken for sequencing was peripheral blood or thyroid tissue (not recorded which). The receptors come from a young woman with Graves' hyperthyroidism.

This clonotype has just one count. The chain's CDR3 is CASSLGTSGFYKDTQYF. The CDR3, as DNA: TGTGCCAGCAGTTTAGGGACTAGCGGCTTTTACAAGGATACGCAGTATTTT. The chain couples TRBV27 to TRBJ2-3, with 11 bases lining up with TRBD2. The germline V gene has CDR1 MNHEY and CDR2 SMNVEV (reference sequence). The CDR3 runs 17 residues. With 2 bases clipped from V and 6 bases from J, the junction kept 10 bases outside the gene matches.

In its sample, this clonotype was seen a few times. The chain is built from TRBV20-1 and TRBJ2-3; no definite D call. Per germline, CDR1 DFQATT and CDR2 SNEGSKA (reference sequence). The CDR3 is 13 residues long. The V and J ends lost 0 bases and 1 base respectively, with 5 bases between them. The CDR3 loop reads CSARDQGTDTQYF. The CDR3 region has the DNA TGCAGTGCTAGAGATCAGGGCACAGATACGCAGTATTTT.

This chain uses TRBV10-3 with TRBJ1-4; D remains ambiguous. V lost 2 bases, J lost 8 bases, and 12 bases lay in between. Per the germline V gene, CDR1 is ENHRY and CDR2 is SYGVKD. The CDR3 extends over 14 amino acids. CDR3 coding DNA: TGTGCCATCAGTGAGAGCGGGAGCAAGGAAAAACTGTTTTTT. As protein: CAISESGSKEKLFF.

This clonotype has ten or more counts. CDR3 sequence: CASSVDRTSYEQYF. In nucleotides, the CDR3 is TGTGCCAGCAGCGTGGACAGGACTTCCTACGAGCAGTACTTC. V and J are TRBV5-8 and TRBJ2-7; TRBD1 matches 7 bases. The CDR3 length is 14 residues. Germline V CDR1 and CDR2: SGHTS, YDEGEE. Unmatched junction bases numbered 5, after V lost 4 bases and J lost 1 base.

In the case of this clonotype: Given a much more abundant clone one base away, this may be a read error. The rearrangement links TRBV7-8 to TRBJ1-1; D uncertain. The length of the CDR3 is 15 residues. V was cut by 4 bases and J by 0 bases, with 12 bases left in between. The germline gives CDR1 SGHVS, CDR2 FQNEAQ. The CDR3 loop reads CASSSWKSMNTEAFF. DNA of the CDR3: TGTGCCAGCAGCTCGTGGAAGAGCATGAACACTGAAGCTTTCTTT.

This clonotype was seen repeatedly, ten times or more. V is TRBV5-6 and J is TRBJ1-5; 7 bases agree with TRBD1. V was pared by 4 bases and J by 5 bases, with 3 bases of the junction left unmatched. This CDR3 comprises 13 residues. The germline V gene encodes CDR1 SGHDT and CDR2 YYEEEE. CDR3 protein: CASSQTGYQPQHF. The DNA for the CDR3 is TGTGCCAGCAGCCAGACAGGGTATCAGCCCCAGCATTTT.